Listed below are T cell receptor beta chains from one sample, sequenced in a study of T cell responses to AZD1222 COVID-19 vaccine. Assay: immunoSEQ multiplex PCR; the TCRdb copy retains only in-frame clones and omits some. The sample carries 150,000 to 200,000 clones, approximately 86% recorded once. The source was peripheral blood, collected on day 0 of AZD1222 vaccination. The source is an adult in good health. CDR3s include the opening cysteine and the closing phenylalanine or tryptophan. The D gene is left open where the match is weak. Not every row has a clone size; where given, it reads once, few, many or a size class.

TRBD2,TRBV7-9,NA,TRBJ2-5,CASSPQLAAIQETQYF,TGTGCCAGCAGCCCTCAACTAGCGGCAATCCAAGAGACCCAGTACTTC
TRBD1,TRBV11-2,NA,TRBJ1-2,CASSLDWQGTDYGYTF,TGTGCCAGCAGCTTAGATTGGCAGGGGACAGACTATGGCTACACCTTC
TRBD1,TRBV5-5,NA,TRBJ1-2,CASSLRWTGADYGYTF,TGTGCCAGCAGCCTCAGGTGGACAGGGGCGGACTATGGCTACACCTTC
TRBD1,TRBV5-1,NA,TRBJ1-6,CASSPRTGEDSPLHF,TGCGCCAGCAGCCCCCGGACAGGGGAGGATTCACCCCTCCACTTT
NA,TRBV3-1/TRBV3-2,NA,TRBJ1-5,CASSQGGEMPQHF,TGTGCCAGCAGCCAAGGAGGAGAGATGCCCCAGCATTTT
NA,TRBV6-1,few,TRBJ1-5,CASSEGQVYSNQPQHF,TGTGCCAGCAGTGAAGGACAGGTCTATAGCAATCAGCCCCAGCATTTT
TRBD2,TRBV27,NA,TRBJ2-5,CASSLSRGTSGEETQYF,TGTGCCAGCAGTTTATCGAGGGGGACTAGCGGGGAAGAGACCCAGTACTTC
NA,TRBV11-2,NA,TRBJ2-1,CASSAPGSSYLHNEQFF,TGTGCCAGCAGCGCCCCAGGGAGCTCTTACCTTCACAATGAGCAGTTCTTC
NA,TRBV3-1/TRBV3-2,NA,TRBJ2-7,CASTGALSNYEQYF,TGTGCCAGCACCGGGGCCCTATCCAACTACGAGCAGTACTTC
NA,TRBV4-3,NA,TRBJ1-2,CASSQDELYGYTF,TGCGCCAGCAGCCAAGATGAACTCTATGGCTACACCTTC
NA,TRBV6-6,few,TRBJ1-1,CASSYLHLAFF,TGTGCCAGCAGTTACCTACACTTGGCTTTCTTT
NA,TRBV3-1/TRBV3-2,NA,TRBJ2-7,CASSRSTQWIYEQYF,TGTGCCAGCAGCCGCAGCACCCAGTGGATCTACGAGCAGTACTTC
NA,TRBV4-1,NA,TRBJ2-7,CASSSGLGEQYF,TGCGCCAGCAGCTCAGGGCTGGGGGAGCAGTACTTC
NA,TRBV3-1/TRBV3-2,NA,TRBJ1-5,CASSQDGGQPQHF,TGTGCCAGCAGCCAAGACGGGGGCCAGCCCCAGCATTTT
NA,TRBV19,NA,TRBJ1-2,CASSTSQSYGYTF,TGTGCCAGTAGTACTAGCCAGAGCTATGGCTACACCTTC
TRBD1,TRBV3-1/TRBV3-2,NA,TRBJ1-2,CASSQGTGNYGYTF,TGTGCCAGCAGCCAAGGGACAGGCAACTATGGCTACACCTTC
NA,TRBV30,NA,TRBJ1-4,CAWTKGRGEKLFF,TGTGCCTGGACAAAGGGGCGAGGGGAAAAACTGTTTTTT
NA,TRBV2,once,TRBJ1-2,CAIQGRGDYGYTF,TGTGCCATTCAAGGAAGGGGTGACTATGGCTACACCTTC
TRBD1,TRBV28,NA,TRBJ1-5,CASRPRTGGYQPQHF,TGTGCCAGCAGGCCCCGGACAGGAGGGTATCAGCCCCAGCATTTT
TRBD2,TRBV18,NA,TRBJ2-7,CASSPRGQGGYEQYF,TGTGCCAGCTCACCGAGAGGGCAGGGAGGGTACGAGCAGTACTTC
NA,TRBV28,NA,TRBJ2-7,CASSLWSRDYEQYF,TGTGCCAGCAGTTTATGGTCCAGGGACTACGAGCAGTACTTC
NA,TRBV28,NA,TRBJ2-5,CASSLYQGFGQETQYF,TGTGCCAGCAGCCTTTACCAAGGGTTTGGCCAAGAGACCCAGTACTTC
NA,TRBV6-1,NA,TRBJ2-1,CASSDIAGLHNEQFF,TGTGCCAGCAGTGATATTGCGGGGCTCCATAATGAGCAGTTCTTC
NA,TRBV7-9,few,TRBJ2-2,CASSIDVAHTGELFF,TGTGCCAGCAGCATCGACGTAGCTCACACCGGGGAGCTGTTTTTT
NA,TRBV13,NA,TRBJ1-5,CASSPGLGQPQHF,TGTGCCAGCAGCCCAGGGTTGGGTCAGCCCCAGCATTTT
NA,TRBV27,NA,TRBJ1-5,CASSLSGGRGVQPQHF,TGTGCCAGCAGTTTATCAGGAGGAAGAGGAGTCCAGCCCCAGCATTTT
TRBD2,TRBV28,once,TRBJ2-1,CASSRSGVYSYNEQFF,TGTGCCAGCAGTCGTAGCGGGGTGTACTCCTACAATGAGCAGTTCTTC
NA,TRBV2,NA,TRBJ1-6,CASSETQGYNSPLHF,TGTGCCAGCAGTGAAACCCAGGGCTATAATTCACCCCTCCACTTT
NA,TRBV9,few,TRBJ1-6,CASSVTGNGSPLHF,TGTGCCAGCAGCGTTACAGGGAACGGTTCACCCCTCCACTTT
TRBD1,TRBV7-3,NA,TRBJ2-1,CASSSGQGEQFF,TGTGCCAGCAGCTCAGGACAGGGTGAGCAGTTCTTC
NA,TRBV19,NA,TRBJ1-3,CASTRALSGNTIYF,TGTGCCAGTACCCGAGCCCTCTCTGGAAACACCATATATTTT
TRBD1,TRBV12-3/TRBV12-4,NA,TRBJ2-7,CASSWDRSYEQYF,TGTGCCAGCAGCTGGGACAGATCCTACGAGCAGTACTTC
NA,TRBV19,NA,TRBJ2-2,CASSMGGGSPPGELFF,TGTGCCAGTAGTATGGGCGGGGGCTCACCACCCGGGGAGCTGTTTTTT
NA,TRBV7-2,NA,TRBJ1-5,CASSSAGSGDQPQHF,TGTGCCAGCAGCTCCGCCGGGAGTGGGGATCAGCCCCAGCATTTT
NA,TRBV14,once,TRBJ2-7,CASSQQQGPTYEQYF,TGTGCCAGCAGCCAACAGCAGGGTCCTACCTACGAGCAGTACTTC
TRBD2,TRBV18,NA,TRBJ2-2,CASSPRSGGNTGELFF,TGTGCCAGCTCACCACGAAGCGGGGGCAACACCGGGGAGCTGTTTTTT
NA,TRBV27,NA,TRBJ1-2,CASSLSIGGYYGYTF,TGTGCCAGCAGTTTATCAATTGGAGGGTACTATGGCTACACCTTC
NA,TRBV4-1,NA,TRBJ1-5,CASSQEGGSQPQHF,TGCGCCAGCAGCCAAGAAGGGGGGAGCCAGCCCCAGCATTTT
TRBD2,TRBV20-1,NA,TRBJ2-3,CSASPAGEITDTQYF,TGCAGTGCTAGTCCCGCGGGGGAGATCACAGATACGCAGTATTTT
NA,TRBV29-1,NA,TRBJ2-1,CSVGRTPGSSYNEQFF,TGCAGCGTTGGGCGCACCCCGGGTAGCTCCTACAATGAGCAGTTCTTC
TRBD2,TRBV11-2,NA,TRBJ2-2,CASSRGENTGELFF,TGTGCCAGCAGCCGGGGGGAGAACACCGGGGAGCTGTTTTTT
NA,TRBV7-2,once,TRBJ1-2,CASSLKVPPAQDRGHGYTF,TGTGCCAGCAGCTTAAAAGTTCCCCCAGCTCAGGACAGAGGCCATGGCTACACCTTC
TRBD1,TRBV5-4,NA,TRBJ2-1,CASSSGQGYYNEQFF,TGTGCCAGCAGCTCGGGACAGGGTTATTACAATGAGCAGTTCTTC
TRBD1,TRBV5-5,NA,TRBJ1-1,CASSLTGGYTEAFF,TGTGCCAGCAGCTTGACAGGGGGATACACTGAAGCTTTCTTT
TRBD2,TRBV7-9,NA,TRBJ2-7,CASSLLAGGLYEQYF,TGTGCCAGCAGCTTACTAGCGGGGGGCCTCTACGAGCAGTACTTC
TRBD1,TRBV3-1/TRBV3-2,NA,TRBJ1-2,CASSRGTGVNYGYTF,TGTGCCAGCAGCCGTGGGACAGGGGTTAACTATGGCTACACCTTC
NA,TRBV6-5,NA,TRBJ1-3,CASRGGGSGNTIYF,TGTGCCAGCAGGGGAGGGGGCTCTGGAAACACCATATATTTT
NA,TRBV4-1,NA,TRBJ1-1,CASSQDLAVPEAFF,TGCGCCAGCAGCCAAGATCTGGCCGTCCCTGAAGCTTTCTTT
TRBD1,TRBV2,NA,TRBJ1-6,CASTEGQGASPLHF,TGTGCCAGCACCGAGGGGCAGGGGGCTTCACCCCTCCACTTT
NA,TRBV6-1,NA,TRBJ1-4,CASSEAPGHFSNEKLFF,TGTGCCAGCAGTGAGGCTCCGGGACATTTTTCTAATGAAAAACTGTTTTTT